One T cell receptor beta chain is described in this entry. Authors' processing steps: Reference gene primer amplification in the assay estimated nucleated cell counts. Here immunoSEQ multiplex PCR was the method, and the copy in TCRdb shows in-frame clones only, minus some. That table furnishes V, J and clone size, whereas the DNA furnished D and trimming. The top ten hold about 3% of the sample, which has about 270,000 clones, 88% seen once. The data derive from a study of blood T cell repertoires in COVID-19. Study details: Samples taken during acute and convalescent COVID-19 were collected in the United States, Italy and Spain. T cells, B-cell-depleted T cells, or PBMCs supplied cDNA or gDNA.

Input material: PBMCs or T cells enriched from blood (not recorded which). The TCR sequence derives from a woman aged 50 to 60 who had recovered from COVID-19.

In DNA, the CDR3 is TGCGCCAGCAGCGGACTAGCGGGAGAAGATACGCAGTATTTT. Translated, it gives CASSGLAGEDTQYF. The genes are TRBV5-1 and TRBJ2-3; 13 nucleotides line up with TRBD2. Looked up from germline, CDR1 is SGHRS and CDR2 is YFSETQ. With 4 bases clipped from V and 5 bases from J, the junction kept 1 base outside the gene matches. This CDR3 has 14 residues.